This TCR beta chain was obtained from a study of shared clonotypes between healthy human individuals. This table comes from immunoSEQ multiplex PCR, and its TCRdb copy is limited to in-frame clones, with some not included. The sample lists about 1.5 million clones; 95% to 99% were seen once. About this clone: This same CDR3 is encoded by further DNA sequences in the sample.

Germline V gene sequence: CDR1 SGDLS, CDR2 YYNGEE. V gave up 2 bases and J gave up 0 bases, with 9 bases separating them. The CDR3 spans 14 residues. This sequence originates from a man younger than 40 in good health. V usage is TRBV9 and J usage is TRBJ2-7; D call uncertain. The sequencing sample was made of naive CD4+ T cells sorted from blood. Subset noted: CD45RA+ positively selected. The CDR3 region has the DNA TGTGCCAGCAGCGTTACAGCCAGCTCCTACGAGCAGTACTTC. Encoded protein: CASSVTASSYEQYF.